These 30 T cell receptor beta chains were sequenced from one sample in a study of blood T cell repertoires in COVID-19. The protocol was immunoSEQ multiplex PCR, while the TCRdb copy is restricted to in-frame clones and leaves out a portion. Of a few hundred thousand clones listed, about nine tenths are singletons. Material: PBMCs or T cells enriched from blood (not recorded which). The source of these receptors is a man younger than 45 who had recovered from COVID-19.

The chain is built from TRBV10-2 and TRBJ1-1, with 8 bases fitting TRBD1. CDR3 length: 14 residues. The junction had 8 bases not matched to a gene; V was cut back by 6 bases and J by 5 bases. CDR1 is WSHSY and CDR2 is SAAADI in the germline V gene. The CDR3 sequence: CASRNQGARTEAFF. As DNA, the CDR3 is TGCGCCAGCAGAAACCAGGGGGCGCGAACTGAAGCTTTCTTT.

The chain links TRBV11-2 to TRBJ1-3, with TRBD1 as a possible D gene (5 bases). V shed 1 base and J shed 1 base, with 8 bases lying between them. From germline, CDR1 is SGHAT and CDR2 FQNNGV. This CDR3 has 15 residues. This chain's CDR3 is CASSLAGVSGNTIYF. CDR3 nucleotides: TGTGCCAGCAGCTTAGCGGGGGTTTCTGGAAACACCATATATTTT.

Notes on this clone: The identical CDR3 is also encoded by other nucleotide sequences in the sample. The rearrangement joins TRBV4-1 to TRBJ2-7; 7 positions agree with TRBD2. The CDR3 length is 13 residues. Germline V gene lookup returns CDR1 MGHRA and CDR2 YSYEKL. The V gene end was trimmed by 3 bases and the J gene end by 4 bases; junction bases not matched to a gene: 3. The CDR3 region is CASSQGGAYEQYF. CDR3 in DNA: TGCGCCAGCAGCCAGGGAGGGGCGTACGAGCAGTACTTC.

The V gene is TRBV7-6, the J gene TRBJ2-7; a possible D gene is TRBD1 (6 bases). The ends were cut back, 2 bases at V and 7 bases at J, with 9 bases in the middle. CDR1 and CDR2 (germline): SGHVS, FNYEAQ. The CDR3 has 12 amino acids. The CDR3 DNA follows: TGTGCCAGCAGCTTAAACAGGGAGGAGCAGTACTTC. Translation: CASSLNREEQYF.

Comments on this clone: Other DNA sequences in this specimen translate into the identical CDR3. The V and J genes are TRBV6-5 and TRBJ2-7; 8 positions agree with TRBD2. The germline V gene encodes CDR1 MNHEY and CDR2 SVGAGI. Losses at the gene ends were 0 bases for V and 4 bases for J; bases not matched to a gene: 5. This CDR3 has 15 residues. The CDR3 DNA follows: TGTGCCAGCAGTTACTCTTCGGGGGGGGCTTACGAGCAGTACTTC. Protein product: CASSYSSGGAYEQYF.

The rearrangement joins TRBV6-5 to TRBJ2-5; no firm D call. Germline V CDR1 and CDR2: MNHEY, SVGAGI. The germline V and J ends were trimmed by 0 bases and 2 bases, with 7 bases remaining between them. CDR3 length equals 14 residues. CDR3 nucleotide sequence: TGTGCCAGCAGTTACTCGAACAGTCAAGAGACCCAGTACTTC. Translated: CASSYSNSQETQYF.

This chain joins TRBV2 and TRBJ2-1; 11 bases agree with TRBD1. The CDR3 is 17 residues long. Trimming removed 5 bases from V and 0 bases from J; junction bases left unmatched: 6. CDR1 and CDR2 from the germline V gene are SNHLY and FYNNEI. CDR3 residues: CASSWDRGITSYNEQFF. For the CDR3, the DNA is TGTGCCAGCAGTTGGGACAGGGGGATCACCTCCTACAATGAGCAGTTCTTC.

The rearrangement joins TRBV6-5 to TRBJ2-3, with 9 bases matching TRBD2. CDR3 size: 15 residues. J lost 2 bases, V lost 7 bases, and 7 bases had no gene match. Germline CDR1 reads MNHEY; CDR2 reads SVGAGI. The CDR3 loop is CASTNLAGSTDTQYF. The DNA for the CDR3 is TGTGCCAGCACTAACCTAGCGGGGTCCACAGATACGCAGTATTTT.

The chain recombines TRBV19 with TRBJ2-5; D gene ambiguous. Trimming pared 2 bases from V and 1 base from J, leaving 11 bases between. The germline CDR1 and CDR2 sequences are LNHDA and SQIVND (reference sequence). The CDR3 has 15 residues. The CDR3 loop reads CASSITPPSQETQYF. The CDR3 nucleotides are TGTGCCAGTAGTATAACCCCGCCCAGCCAAGAGACCCAGTACTTC.

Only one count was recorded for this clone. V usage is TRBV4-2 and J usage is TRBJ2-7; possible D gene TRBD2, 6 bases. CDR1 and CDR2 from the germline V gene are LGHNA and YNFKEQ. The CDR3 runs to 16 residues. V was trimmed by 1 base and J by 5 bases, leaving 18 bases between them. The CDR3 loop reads CASSQATASEQNEQYF. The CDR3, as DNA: TGTGCCAGCAGCCAAGCAACGGCTAGCGAACAGAACGAGCAGTACTTC.

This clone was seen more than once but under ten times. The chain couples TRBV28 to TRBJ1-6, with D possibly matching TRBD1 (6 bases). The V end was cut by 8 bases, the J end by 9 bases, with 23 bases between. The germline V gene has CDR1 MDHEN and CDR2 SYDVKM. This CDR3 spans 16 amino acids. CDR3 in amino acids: CASRLHRDAQVSPLHF. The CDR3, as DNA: TGTGCCAGCCGCCTTCACAGGGATGCCCAAGTTTCACCCCTCCACTTT.

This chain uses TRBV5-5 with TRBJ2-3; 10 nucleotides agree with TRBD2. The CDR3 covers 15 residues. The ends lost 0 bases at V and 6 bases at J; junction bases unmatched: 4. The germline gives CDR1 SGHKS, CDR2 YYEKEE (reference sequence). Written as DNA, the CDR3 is TGTGCCAGCAGCTTGGGACTAGCGGGCTGGGATACGCAGTATTTT. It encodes CASSLGLAGWDTQYF.

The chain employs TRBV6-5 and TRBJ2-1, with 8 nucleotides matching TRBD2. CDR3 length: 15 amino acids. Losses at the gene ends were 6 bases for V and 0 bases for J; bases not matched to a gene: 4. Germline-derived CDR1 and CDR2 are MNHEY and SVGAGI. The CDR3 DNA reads TGTGCCAGCAGAAGCGGACTAGCCTCCTACAATGAGCAGTTCTTC. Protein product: CASRSGLASYNEQFF.

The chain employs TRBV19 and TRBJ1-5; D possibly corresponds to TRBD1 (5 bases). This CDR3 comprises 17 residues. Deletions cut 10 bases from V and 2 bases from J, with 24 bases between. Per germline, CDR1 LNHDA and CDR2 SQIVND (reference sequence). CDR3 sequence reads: CATHIGVRGYGNQPQHF. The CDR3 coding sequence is TGTGCCACCCACATCGGGGTTCGGGGGTACGGCAATCAGCCCCAGCATTTT.

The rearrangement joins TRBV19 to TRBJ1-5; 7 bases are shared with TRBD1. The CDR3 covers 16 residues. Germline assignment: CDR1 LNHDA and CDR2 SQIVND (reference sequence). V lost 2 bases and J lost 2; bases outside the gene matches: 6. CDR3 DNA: TGTGCCAGTAGTATAACGGGCCAGGGGGGCAATCAGCCCCAGCATTTT. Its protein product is CASSITGQGGNQPQHF.

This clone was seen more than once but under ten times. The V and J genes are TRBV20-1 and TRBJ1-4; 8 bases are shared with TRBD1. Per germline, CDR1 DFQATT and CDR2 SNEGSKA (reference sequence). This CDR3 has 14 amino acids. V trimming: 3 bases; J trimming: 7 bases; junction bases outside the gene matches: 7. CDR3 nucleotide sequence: TGCAGTGCTAGTATCACAGGGGGTGGTGAAAAACTGTTTTTT. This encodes CSASITGGGEKLFF.

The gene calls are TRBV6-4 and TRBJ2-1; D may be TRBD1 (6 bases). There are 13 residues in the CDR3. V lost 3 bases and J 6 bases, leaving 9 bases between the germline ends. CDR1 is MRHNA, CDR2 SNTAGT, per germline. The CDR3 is CASSEGQSNEQFF. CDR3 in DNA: TGTGCCAGCAGTGAGGGACAAAGCAATGAGCAGTTCTTC.

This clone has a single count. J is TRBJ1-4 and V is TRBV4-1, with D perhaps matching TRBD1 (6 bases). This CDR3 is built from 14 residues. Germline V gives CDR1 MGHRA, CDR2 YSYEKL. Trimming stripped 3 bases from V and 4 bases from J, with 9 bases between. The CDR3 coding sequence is TGCGCCAGCAGCCACTGGGACAATAATGAAAAACTGTTTTTT. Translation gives CASSHWDNNEKLFF.

CDR3 bases: TGTGCCAGCAGTTTAGTGGAGACCACTGAAGCTTTCTTT. Residues: CASSLVETTEAFF. The V and J genes are TRBV12-3 or TRBV12-4 and TRBJ1-1, with unresolved D. There are 13 residues in the CDR3. V gave up 1 base and J gave up 4 bases, with 7 bases separating them.

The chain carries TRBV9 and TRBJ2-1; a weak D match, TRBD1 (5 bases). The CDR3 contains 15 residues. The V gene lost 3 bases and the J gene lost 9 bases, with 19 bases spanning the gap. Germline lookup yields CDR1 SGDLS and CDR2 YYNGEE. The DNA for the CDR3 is TGTGCCAGCAGCGATAGATTCAGGGTTTCGGCTGAGCAGTTCTTC. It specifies CASSDRFRVSAEQFF.

CDR3 nucleotide sequence: TGTGCCAGCAGCTTCACCCGGGACAGGGGTTGGAAAGTATACGAGCAGTACTTC. It codes for CASSFTRDRGWKVYEQYF. The chain has TRBV11-2 and TRBJ2-7, with 10 bases matching TRBD1. This CDR3 has 18 amino acids. Trimming took 3 bases from V and 4 from J; bases not matched to a gene: 15. CDR1 SGHAT and CDR2 FQNNGV come from the germline V gene.

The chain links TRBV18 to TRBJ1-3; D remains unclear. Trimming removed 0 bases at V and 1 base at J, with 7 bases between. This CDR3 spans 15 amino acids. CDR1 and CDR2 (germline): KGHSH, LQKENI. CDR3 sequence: CASSPPRGSGNTIYF. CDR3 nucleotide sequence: TGTGCCAGCTCACCACCGCGGGGATCTGGAAACACCATATATTTT.

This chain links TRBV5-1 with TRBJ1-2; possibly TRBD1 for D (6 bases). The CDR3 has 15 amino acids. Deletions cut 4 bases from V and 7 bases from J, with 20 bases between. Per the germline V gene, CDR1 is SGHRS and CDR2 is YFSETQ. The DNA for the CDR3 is TGCGCCAGCAGCCTAAGTCGGACAGAGAAGTTTGGCTACACCTTC. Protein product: CASSLSRTEKFGYTF.

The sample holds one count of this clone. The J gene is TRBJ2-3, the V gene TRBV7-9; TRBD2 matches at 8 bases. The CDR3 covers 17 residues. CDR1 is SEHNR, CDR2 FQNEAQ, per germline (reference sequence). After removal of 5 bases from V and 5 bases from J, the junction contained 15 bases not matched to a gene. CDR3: CASSPKRLAGGRDTQYF. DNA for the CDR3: TGTGCCAGCAGCCCTAAGCGGCTGGCGGGAGGAAGAGATACGCAGTATTTT.

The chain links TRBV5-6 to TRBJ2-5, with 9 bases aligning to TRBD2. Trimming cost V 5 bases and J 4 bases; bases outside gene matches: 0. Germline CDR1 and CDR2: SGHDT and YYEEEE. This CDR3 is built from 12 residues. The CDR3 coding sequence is TGTGCCAGCAGGACTAGCGGAGAGACCCAGTACTTC. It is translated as CASRTSGETQYF.

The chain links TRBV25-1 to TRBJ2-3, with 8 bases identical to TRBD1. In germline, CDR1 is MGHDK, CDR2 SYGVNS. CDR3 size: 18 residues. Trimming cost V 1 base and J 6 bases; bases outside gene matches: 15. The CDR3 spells CASSELGGQAGPSDTQYF. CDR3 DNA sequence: TGTGCCAGCAGTGAATTAGGGGGACAGGCGGGCCCTTCGGATACGCAGTATTTT.

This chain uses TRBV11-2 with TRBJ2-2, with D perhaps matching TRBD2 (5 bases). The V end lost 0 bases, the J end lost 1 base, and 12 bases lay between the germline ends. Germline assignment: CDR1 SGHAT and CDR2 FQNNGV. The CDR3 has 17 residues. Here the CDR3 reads CASSLDHRLLNTGELFF. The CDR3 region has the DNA TGTGCCAGCAGCTTAGATCATCGACTACTGAACACCGGGGAGCTGTTTTTT.

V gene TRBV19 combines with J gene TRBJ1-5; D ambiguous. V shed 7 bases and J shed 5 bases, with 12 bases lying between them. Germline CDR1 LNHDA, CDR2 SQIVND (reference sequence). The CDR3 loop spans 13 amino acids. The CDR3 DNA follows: TGTGCCAGTACCATCAGGTTGCATCAGCCCCAGCATTTT. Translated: CASTIRLHQPQHF.

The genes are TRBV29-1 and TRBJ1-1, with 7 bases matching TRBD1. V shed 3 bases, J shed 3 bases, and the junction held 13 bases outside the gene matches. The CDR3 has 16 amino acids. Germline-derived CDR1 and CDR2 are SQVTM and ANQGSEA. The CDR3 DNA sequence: TGCAGCGTTGAGGGGAAAAGGGGGCGCACCCACACTGAAGCTTTCTTT. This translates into CSVEGKRGRTHTEAFF.

The DNA of the CDR3 is TGTGCCAGCAGCCCCGGACAGGGGGGCTATGGCTACACCTTC. Encoded protein: CASSPGQGGYGYTF. The gene calls are TRBV5-8 and TRBJ1-2, with TRBD1 matching 10 bases. The CDR3 has 14 amino acids. Trimming removed 4 bases from V and 4 bases from J; junction bases left unmatched: 4. CDR1 and CDR2 (germline): SGHTS, YDEGEE.